The entry below describes one T cell receptor (beta chain). TCRdb's table, derived via immunoSEQ multiplex PCR, lists solely in-frame clones and lacks some. The sample lists 130,000 to 150,000 clones; approximately 85% were seen once. Patients in Seattle were enrolled during active infection, then followed longitudinally. The sample comes from a study of blood T cell repertoires in COVID-19. J lost 4 bases, V lost 7 bases, and 24 bases had no gene match. In germline, CDR1 is SNHLY, CDR2 FYNNEI. This CDR3 spans 19 amino acids. This chain joins TRBV2 and TRBJ2-5, with 7 bases that match TRBD1. The sequencing input was peripheral blood. The receptor comes from a woman aged 60 to 75 with COVID-19, enrolled during active disease. In DNA form, the CDR3 reads TGTGCCAGCAAAAGAGACCCGGGGCAGGGGGTTGGATCACGAGAGACCCAGTACTTC. It is translated as CASKRDPGQGVGSRETQYF.